This TCR beta chain was recorded in a study of blood T cell repertoires in COVID-19. Across the study: Samples came from the United States, Italy and Spain, spanning acute and convalescent COVID-19. T cells, B-cell-depleted T cells, or PBMCs provided the cDNA or gDNA that served as material.

CDR1 SGHTA and CDR2 FQGNSA come from the germline V gene. The CDR3 length is 14 residues. The V end was cut by 4 bases, the J end by 3 bases, with 13 bases between. Per the original methods: Quantification of nucleated cells was approximated via reference gene primer amplification. Sequencing used immunoSEQ multiplex PCR; TCRdb keeps in-frame clones, though not all of them. V and J calls plus clone size are reproduced from that table; the DNA served to infer D and trimming. The data show 110,000 to 150,000 clones, around 81% seen once. This TCR came from a woman between 45 and 65 years old with acute or convalescent COVID-19. This sequence joins TRBV7-2 and TRBJ2-7; D is possibly TRBD2 (7 bases). Material for sequencing was peripheral blood. CDR3 nucleotide sequence: TGTGCCAGCAGCTCAAGGGGGGGCCTCTACGAGCAGTACTTC. It codes for CASSSRGGLYEQYF.